This paragraph reports one T cell receptor (beta chain). Its matching antigen is unknown. The data stem from a study of CXCR3-negative and CXCR3-positive naive CD8 T cells. Whole-study results and caveats: Diversity was high in both naive subsets and much lower in memory cells.

Via 5' RACE with UMI labels, TRB cDNA libraries were prepared. TCRdb reprocessed the 5' RACE reads, keeping one entry per CDR3 protein, no DNA. This repertoire comprises over 100,000 distinct CDR3 sequences; its ten largest clones make up approximately 0.3%. From germline, CDR1 is SGHTA and CDR2 FQGTGA. This CDR3 has 15 residues. The rearrangement uses TRBV7-3 and TRBJ2-2; TCRdb lists TRBD1, though no DNA is available to test this call. This clonotype originated in a human donor in good health. Some clones in this sample may be carry-over from other donors' samples. What was sequenced was naive CXCR3- CD8+ T cells from blood. Subset given: CD45RO-CCR7+CD27+CD95- naive CD8+ T cells lacking CXCR3 (TNR3-). CDR3 sequence reads: CASSLGDGYTGELFF.